The subject of this entry is one TCR beta chain. No antigen is known for it. The data originate from a study of T-cell memory formation after mild COVID-19. Study in general: TCR clusters were mostly donor specific.

Study outcomes and limitations: Contracting CD4+ clones lay largely in CM and EM, with CD8+ ones residing in EMRA. Pre-infection memory carried some responding clones, suggesting that cross-reactive memory joined.

TCR alpha and TCR beta cDNA libraries with sample barcodes and UMIs came from 5'RACE using constant-segment primers. TCRdb re-called the 5' RACE reads with MiXCR, one entry per CDR3 protein. The profile shows around 300,000 distinct CDR3 sequences, under 15% of them singletons. Germline V gene lookup returns CDR1 MNHEY and CDR2 SMNVEV (reference sequence). This CDR3 comprises 13 residues. V was pared by 5 bases and J by 8 bases, with 4 bases of the junction left unmatched. The specimen sequenced was PBMCs or a T cell subset sorted from them (not recorded which). The chain employs TRBV27 and TRBJ1-5; 9 nucleotides line up with TRBD1. The sequence was obtained from a man aged 18-30 years who had mild COVID-19 (a few samples of this study predate the infection). Cell type and time point are not known. CDR3 loop: CASSVGTGKPQHF. In DNA form, the CDR3 reads TGTGCCAGCAGTGTCGGGACAGGGAAGCCCCAGCATTTT.